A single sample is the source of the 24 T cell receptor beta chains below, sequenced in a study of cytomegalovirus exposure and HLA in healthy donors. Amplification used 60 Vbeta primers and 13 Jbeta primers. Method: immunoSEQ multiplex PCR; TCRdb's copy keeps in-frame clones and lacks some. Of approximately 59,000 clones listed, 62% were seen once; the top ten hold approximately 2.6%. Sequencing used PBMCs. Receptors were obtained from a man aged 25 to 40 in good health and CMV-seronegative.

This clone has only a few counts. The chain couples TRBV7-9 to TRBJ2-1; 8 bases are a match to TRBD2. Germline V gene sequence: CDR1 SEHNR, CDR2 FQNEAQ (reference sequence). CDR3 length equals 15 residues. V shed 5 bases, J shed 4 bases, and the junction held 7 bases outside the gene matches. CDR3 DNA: TGTGCCAGCAGCGGGGTAGGGACTAGTTACAATGAGCAGTTCTTC. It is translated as CASSGVGTSYNEQFF.

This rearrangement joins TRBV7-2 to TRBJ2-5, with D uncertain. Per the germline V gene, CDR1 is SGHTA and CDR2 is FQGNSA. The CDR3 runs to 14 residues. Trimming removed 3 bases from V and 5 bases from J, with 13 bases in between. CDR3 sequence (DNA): TGTGCCAGCAGCTTGGAGCTACAAGTGGAGACCCAGTACTTC. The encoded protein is CASSLELQVETQYF.

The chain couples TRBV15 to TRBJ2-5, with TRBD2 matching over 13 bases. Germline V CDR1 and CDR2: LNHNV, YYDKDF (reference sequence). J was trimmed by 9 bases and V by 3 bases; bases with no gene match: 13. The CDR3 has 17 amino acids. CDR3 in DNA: TGTGCCACCAGCAGTAAAACTAGCGGGGGGGGTCTAGTGGCCCAGTACTTC. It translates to CATSSKTSGGGLVAQYF.

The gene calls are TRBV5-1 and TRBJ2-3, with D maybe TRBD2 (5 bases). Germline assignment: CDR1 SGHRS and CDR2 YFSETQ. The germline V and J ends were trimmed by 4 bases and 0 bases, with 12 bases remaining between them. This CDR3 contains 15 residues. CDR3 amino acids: CASSARETSTDTQYF. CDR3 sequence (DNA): TGCGCCAGCAGCGCCCGGGAAACTAGCACAGATACGCAGTATTTT.

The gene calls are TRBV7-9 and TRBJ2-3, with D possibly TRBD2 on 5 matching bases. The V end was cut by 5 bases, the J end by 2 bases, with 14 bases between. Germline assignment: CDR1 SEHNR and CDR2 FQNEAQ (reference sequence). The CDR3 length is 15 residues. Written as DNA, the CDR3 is TGTGCCAGCAGCCCGCGACTACCTACCACAGATACGCAGTATTTT. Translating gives CASSPRLPTTDTQYF.

Here the CDR3 reads CASSFVRGPAEQYF. CDR3 nucleotides: TGTGCCAGCAGTTTCGTCAGGGGTCCAGCCGAGCAGTACTTC. The J gene is TRBJ2-7, the V gene TRBV6-6; tentative D call: TRBD1 (6 bases). From germline, CDR1 is MNHNY and CDR2 SVGAGI (reference sequence). V gave up 4 bases and J gave up 6 bases, with 16 bases separating them. This CDR3 is built from 14 residues.

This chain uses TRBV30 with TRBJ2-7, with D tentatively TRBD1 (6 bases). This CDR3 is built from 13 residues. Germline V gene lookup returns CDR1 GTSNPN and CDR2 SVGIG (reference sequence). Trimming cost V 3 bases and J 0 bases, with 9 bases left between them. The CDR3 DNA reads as TGTGCCTGGAGCCGACAGGTCTCCTACGAGCAGTACTTC. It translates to CAWSRQVSYEQYF.

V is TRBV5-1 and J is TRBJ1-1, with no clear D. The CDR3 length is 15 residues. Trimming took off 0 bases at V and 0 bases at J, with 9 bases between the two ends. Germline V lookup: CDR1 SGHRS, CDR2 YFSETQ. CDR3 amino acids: CASSLAVSVNTEAFF. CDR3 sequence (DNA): TGCGCCAGCAGCTTGGCCGTCTCTGTGAACACTGAAGCTTTCTTT.

The CDR3 region has the DNA TGTGCCAGCACACAGGGAAGAGGAAACTATGGCTACACCTTC. It is translated as CASTQGRGNYGYTF. The gene calls are TRBV6-1 and TRBJ1-2; TRBD1 might be the D (6 bases). CDR1 and CDR2 from the germline V gene are MNHNS and SASEGT. V was cut by 7 bases and J by 2 bases, with 14 bases left in between. This CDR3 spans 14 amino acids.

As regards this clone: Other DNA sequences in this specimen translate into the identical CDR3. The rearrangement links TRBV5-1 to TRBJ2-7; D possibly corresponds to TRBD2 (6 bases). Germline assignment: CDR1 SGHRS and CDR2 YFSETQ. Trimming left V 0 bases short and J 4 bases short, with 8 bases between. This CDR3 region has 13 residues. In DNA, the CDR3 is TGCGCCAGCAGCTTGGGAGGGACTTACGAGCAGTACTTC. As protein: CASSLGGTYEQYF.

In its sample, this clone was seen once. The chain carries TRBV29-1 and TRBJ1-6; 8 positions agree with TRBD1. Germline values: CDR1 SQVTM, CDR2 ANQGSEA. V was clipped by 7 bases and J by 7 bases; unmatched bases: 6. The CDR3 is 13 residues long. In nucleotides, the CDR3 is TGCAGCGCATCCGGGACAGGCAATTCACCCCTCCACTTT. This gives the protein CSASGTGNSPLHF.

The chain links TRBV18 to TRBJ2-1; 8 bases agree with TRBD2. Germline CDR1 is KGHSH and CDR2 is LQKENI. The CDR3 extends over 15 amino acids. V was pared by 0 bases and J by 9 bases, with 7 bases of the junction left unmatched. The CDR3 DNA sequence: TGTGCCAGCTCACCACCAGACGGGGGGGGCGCTGAGCAGTTCTTC. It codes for CASSPPDGGGAEQFF.

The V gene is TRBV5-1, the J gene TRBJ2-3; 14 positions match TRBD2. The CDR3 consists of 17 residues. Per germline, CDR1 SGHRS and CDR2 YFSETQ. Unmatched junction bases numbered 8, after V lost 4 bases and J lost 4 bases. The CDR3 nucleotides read TGCGCCAGCAGCCCCACGACTAGCGGGGGGGGCCCAGATACGCAGTATTTT. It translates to CASSPTTSGGGPDTQYF.

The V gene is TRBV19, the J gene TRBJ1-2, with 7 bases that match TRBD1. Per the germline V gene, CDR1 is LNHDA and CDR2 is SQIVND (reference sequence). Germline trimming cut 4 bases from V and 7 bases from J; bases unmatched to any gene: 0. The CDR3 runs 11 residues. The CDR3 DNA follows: TGTGCCAGTAGTACAGGGGGTGGCTACACCTTC. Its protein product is CASSTGGGYTF. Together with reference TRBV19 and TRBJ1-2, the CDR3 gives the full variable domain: DGGITQSPKYLFRKEGQNVTLSCEQNLNHDAMYWYRQDPGQGLRLIYYSQIVNDFQKGDIAEGYSVSREKKESFPLTVTSAQKNPTAFYLCASSTGGGYTFGSGTRLTVV.

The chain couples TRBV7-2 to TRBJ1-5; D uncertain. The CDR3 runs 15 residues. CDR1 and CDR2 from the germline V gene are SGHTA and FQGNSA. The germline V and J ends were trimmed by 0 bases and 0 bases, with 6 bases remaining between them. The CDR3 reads CASSLALPSNQPQHF. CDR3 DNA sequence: TGTGCCAGCAGCTTAGCACTGCCTAGCAATCAGCCCCAGCATTTT.

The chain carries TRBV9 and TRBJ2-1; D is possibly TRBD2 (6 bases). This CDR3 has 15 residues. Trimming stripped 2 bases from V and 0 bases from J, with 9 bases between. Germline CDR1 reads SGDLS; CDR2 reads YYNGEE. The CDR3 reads CASSVRGSSYNEQFF. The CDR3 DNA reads TGTGCCAGCAGCGTTCGGGGGAGCTCCTACAATGAGCAGTTCTTC. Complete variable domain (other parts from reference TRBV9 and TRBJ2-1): DSGVTQTPKHLITATGQRVTLRCSPRSGDLSVYWYQQSLDQGLQFLIQYYNGEERAKGNILERFSAQQFPDLHSELNLSSLELGDSALYFCASSVRGSSYNEQFFGPGTRLTVL.

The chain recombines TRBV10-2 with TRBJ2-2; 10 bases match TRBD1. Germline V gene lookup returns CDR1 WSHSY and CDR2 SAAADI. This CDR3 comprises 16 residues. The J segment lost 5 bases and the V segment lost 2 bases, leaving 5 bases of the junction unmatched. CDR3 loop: CASSEGTGAGTGELFF. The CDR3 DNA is TGCGCCAGCAGTGAGGGGACAGGGGCGGGAACCGGGGAGCTGTTTTTT.

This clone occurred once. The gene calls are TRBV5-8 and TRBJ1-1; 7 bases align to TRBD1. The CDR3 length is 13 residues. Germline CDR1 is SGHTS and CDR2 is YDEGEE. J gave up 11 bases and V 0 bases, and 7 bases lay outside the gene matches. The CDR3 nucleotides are TGTGCCAGCAGCTTGGGGAGGGGGCCCAAGGCTTTCTTT. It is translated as CASSLGRGPKAFF.

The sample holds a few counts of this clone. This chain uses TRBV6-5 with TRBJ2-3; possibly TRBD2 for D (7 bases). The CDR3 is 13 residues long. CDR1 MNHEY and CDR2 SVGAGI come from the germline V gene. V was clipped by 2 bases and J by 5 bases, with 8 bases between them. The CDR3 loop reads CASSYRGGDTQYF. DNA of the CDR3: TGTGCCAGCAGTTACAGGGGGGGAGATACGCAGTATTTT.

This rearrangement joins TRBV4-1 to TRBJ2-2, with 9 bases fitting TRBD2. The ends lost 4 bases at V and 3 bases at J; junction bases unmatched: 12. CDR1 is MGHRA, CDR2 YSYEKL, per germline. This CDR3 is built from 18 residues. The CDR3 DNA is TGCGCCAGCAGCCCCAGGGCGGCGGGGGGGCTGGACACCGGGGAGCTGTTTTTT. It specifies CASSPRAAGGLDTGELFF.

In nucleotides, the CDR3 is TGTGCCAGCAGTGGGGGGGGTCTCCTTAACGAGCAGTACTTC. Its translation is CASSGGGLLNEQYF. The rearrangement uses TRBV2 and TRBJ2-7; 7 bases match TRBD2. Germline V gives CDR1 SNHLY, CDR2 FYNNEI. V was clipped by 4 bases and J by 5 bases; unmatched bases: 8. CDR3 length: 14 amino acids.

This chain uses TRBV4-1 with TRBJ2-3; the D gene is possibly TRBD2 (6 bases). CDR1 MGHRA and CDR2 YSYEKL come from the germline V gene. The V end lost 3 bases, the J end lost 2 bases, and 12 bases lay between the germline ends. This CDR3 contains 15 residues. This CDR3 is CASSQIRGNTDTQYF. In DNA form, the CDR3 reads TGCGCCAGCAGCCAGATACGGGGGAACACAGATACGCAGTATTTT.

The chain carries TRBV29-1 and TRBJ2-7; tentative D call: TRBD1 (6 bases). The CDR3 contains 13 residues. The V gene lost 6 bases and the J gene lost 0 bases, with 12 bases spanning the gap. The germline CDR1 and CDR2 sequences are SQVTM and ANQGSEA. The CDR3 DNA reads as TGCAGCGTCGCTGGACAGAGCTCCTACGAGCAGTACTTC. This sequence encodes CSVAGQSSYEQYF.

This chain's CDR3 is CASRGDYYEQYF. As DNA, the CDR3 is TGTGCCAGCAGGGGGGACTACTACGAGCAGTACTTC. The J gene is TRBJ2-7, the V gene TRBV2, with 7 nucleotides matching TRBD2. The J segment lost 3 bases and the V segment lost 6 bases, leaving 2 bases of the junction unmatched. Germline CDR1 reads SNHLY; CDR2 reads FYNNEI. The CDR3 consists of 12 residues.